A single sample gave rise to the 27 T cell receptor beta chains below, sequenced in a study of cytomegalovirus exposure and HLA in healthy donors. PCR primers comprised 60 Vbeta and 13 Jbeta primers. Repertoires were generated with immunoSEQ multiplex PCR, while TCRdb's copy carries only in-frame clones and drops some. The sample contains nearly 200,000 clones, around four fifths of which appear only once. Sequenced material: PBMCs. These TCRs come from a woman aged 45 to 65 in good health and CMV-seropositive.

V and J are TRBV11-2 and TRBJ1-2, with TRBD1 as a possible D gene (6 bases). This CDR3 comprises 13 residues. Per the germline V gene, CDR1 is SGHAT and CDR2 is FQNNGV. Trimming pared 5 bases from V and 7 bases from J, leaving 14 bases between. CDR3 DNA sequence: TGTGCCAGCAGCCCCTTGAACAGGGTTGGCTACACCTTC. It encodes CASSPLNRVGYTF.

CDR3 sequence: CASSGTSGRRAHTDTQYF. CDR3 bases: TGTGCCAGCAGCGGGACTAGCGGGAGGAGGGCCCACACAGATACGCAGTATTTT. The chain carries TRBV2 and TRBJ2-3, with 15 bases identical to TRBD2. This CDR3 comprises 18 residues. V lost 6 bases, J lost 2 bases, and 9 bases stayed unmatched. CDR1 is SNHLY and CDR2 is FYNNEI in the germline V gene.

CDR3 nucleotide sequence: TGTGCCAGCAGCTTAGGTGGCAGAGAGGGCGAGACCCAGTACTTC. Encoded protein: CASSLGGREGETQYF. This sequence joins TRBV7-2 and TRBJ2-5; TRBD2 is a possible D gene (5 bases). V was shortened by 1 base and J by 5 bases, with 14 bases between the two germline ends. The CDR3 has 15 residues. Germline-derived CDR1 and CDR2 are SGHTA and FQGNSA.

This clone was counted once. V usage is TRBV4-1 and J usage is TRBJ2-5; 12 bases line up with TRBD2. Germline V gene data show CDR1 as MGHRA and CDR2 as YSYEKL. CDR3 length: 16 amino acids. J gave up 5 bases and V 4 bases, and 8 bases lay outside the gene matches. The CDR3 is CASSRGLAGRRETQYF. The CDR3 DNA is TGCGCCAGCAGCCGCGGACTAGCGGGGAGGCGGGAGACCCAGTACTTC.

The V and J genes are TRBV5-1 and TRBJ2-7; no firm D call. Trimming removed 2 bases from V and 5 bases from J, with 5 bases in between. CDR3 size: 11 residues. Germline CDR1 and CDR2: SGHRS and YFSETQ. This CDR3 reads CASSFGNEQYF. The CDR3, as DNA: TGCGCCAGCAGCTTTGGCAACGAGCAGTACTTC.

The rearrangement joins TRBV6-6 to TRBJ2-7; 9 bases align to TRBD1. The CDR3 runs 14 residues. After removal of 6 bases from V and 3 bases from J, the junction contained 6 bases not matched to a gene. CDR1 is MNHNY and CDR2 is SVGAGI in the germline V gene (reference sequence). This chain's CDR3 is CASRTGTGLYEQYF. For the CDR3, the DNA is TGTGCCAGCAGGACCGGGACAGGGCTCTACGAGCAGTACTTC.

Here the CDR3 reads CASSGLSNTGELFF. The CDR3 DNA reads TGTGCCAGCTCCGGTCTCTCGAACACCGGGGAGCTGTTTTTT. The rearrangement uses TRBV18 and TRBJ2-2; D is uncertain. Between the trimmed V and J ends, which lost 6 bases and 0 bases, there was a span of 8 bases. The germline V gene has CDR1 KGHSH and CDR2 LQKENI. The CDR3 loop spans 14 amino acids. The full variable domain, rest sourced from reference TRBV18 and TRBJ2-2, is NAGVMQNPRHLVRRRGQEARLRCSPMKGHSHVYWYRQLPEEGLKFMVYLQKENIIDESGMPKERFSAEFPKEGPSILRIQQVVRGDSAAYFCASSGLSNTGELFFGEGSRLTVL.

In DNA, the CDR3 is TGTGCCAGCTCACCAAGAGACAGGGGCATCCACGAGCAGTACTTC. This translates into CASSPRDRGIHEQYF. This chain uses TRBV18 with TRBJ2-7; 8 positions match TRBD1. This CDR3 contains 15 residues. The ends lost 2 bases at V and 5 bases at J; junction bases unmatched: 8. Looked up from germline, CDR1 is KGHSH and CDR2 is LQKENI.

This clone was seen a handful of times. In DNA form, the CDR3 reads TGTGCCAGCAGACAGGGTATTCCCTACGAGCAGTACTTC. Amino acid sequence: CASRQGIPYEQYF. This sequence joins TRBV6-6 and TRBJ2-7; D perhaps matches TRBD1 (6 bases). The CDR3 covers 13 residues. Looked up from germline, CDR1 is MNHNY and CDR2 is SVGAGI (reference sequence). The ends were cut back, 6 bases at V and 2 bases at J, with 11 bases in the middle.

This chain connects TRBV5-1 to TRBJ1-2, with D unclear. The V gene's germline CDR1 is SGHRS and CDR2 YFSETQ. V lost 4 bases and J lost 2, with 12 bases in between. The CDR3 consists of 14 residues. The CDR3 nucleotides are TGCGCCAGCAGCGAGGGAGTACTAAACTATGGCTACACCTTC. The encoded protein is CASSEGVLNYGYTF.

The V gene is TRBV10-3, the J gene TRBJ2-3, with D uncertain. The CDR3 has 15 residues. Trimming pared 3 bases from V and 0 bases from J, leaving 10 bases between. CDR1 and CDR2 from the germline V gene are ENHRY and SYGVKD. CDR3: CAISEMPTSTDTQYF. The CDR3 DNA sequence: TGTGCCATCAGTGAAATGCCTACTAGCACAGATACGCAGTATTTT.

The chain couples TRBV18 to TRBJ1-6; D ambiguous. The CDR3 has 15 amino acids. Germline-derived CDR1 and CDR2 are KGHSH and LQKENI. V was trimmed by 3 bases and J by 10 bases, leaving 16 bases between them. CDR3 amino acids: CASSPFGEGNSPLHF. The CDR3 DNA is TGTGCCAGCTCACCCTTTGGGGAGGGTAACTCACCCCTCCACTTT.

This sequence joins TRBV6-1 and TRBJ2-2; D gene unclear. CDR1 and CDR2 (germline): MNHNS, SASEGT. This CDR3 spans 15 amino acids. V was clipped by 2 bases and J by 5 bases, with 12 bases between them. CDR3 in amino acids: CASSENATPTGELFF. The CDR3 bases are TGTGCCAGCAGTGAAAATGCGACACCTACCGGGGAGCTGTTTTTT.

This clone was seen a few times. V usage is TRBV28 and J usage is TRBJ2-1; D perhaps matches TRBD2 (5 bases). Germline values: CDR1 MDHEN, CDR2 SYDVKM. The germline V and J ends were trimmed by 3 bases and 7 bases, with 7 bases remaining between them. The CDR3 length is 12 residues. CDR3 amino acids: CASSFSGNEQFF. The CDR3 region has the DNA TGTGCCAGCAGTTTTTCGGGGAATGAGCAGTTCTTC.

V is TRBV15 and J is TRBJ1-5, with unresolved D. The length of the CDR3 is 17 residues. With 1 base removed from V and 2 bases from J, the gap between germline ends came to 15 bases. The V gene's germline CDR1 is LNHNV and CDR2 YYDKDF (reference sequence). The CDR3 DNA is TGTGCCACCAGCAGAGCCAATGGAGGAGTTCGCAATCAGCCCCAGCATTTT. Encoded protein: CATSRANGGVRNQPQHF.

This clone was picked up a small number of times. The chain carries TRBV11-3 and TRBJ2-7; tentatively, D is TRBD1 (5 bases). This CDR3 is built from 14 residues. Germline values: CDR1 SGHNT, CDR2 YENEEA. V dropped 2 bases and J dropped 3 bases, with 11 bases sitting between them. As DNA, the CDR3 is TGTGCCAGCAGCTTACAGGGCTACCTCTACGAGCAGTACTTC. Amino acid sequence: CASSLQGYLYEQYF.

This chain links TRBV5-6 with TRBJ2-3; weak D call: TRBD2 (6 bases). Between the trimmed V and J ends, which lost 2 bases and 0 bases, there was a span of 13 bases. The germline gives CDR1 SGHDT, CDR2 YYEEEE. This CDR3 spans 16 amino acids. The CDR3 DNA reads as TGTGCCAGCAGCTTATTAGCGGTGACTAGCACAGATACGCAGTATTTT. Its translation is CASSLLAVTSTDTQYF.

The rearrangement uses TRBV9 and TRBJ2-3, with TRBD2 matching 11 bases. Germline CDR1 reads SGDLS; CDR2 reads YYNGEE. V lost 3 bases to trimming and J lost 1 base; unmatched junction nucleotides: 10. The CDR3 covers 18 residues. The CDR3 loop is CASSEEQRTSGRTDTQYF. CDR3 DNA: TGTGCCAGCAGCGAGGAGCAAAGGACTAGCGGGCGCACAGATACGCAGTATTTT.

This clone was seen a few times. The gene calls are TRBV30 and TRBJ1-1, with TRBD1 matching over 9 bases. The length of the CDR3 is 14 residues. V shed 8 bases and J 5 bases; nucleotides not matched to a gene: 12. In germline, CDR1 is GTSNPN, CDR2 SVGIG (reference sequence). The CDR3 bases are TGTGCCAGGGAGTTGACAGGGGGTTGGACTGAAGCTTTCTTT. Translating gives CARELTGGWTEAFF.

This clone was observed a few times. This chain connects TRBV2 to TRBJ2-5, with TRBD1 matching 9 bases. The CDR3 is made up of 18 amino acids. Per the germline V gene, CDR1 is SNHLY and CDR2 is FYNNEI. The V and J ends lost 7 bases and 2 bases, in that order; junction bases with no gene match: 17. The CDR3 sequence is CASTERGQGRWIQETQYF. The CDR3 DNA is TGTGCCAGCACCGAGAGGGGACAGGGTCGGTGGATACAAGAGACCCAGTACTTC.

A word on this clone: A junction end diverges from the germline sequence, so it may reflect a read error. CDR3 DNA sequence: TGCGCCAGCACCTTGGGGTCTAGTCTCTCCTACAATGAGCAGTTCTTC. Translating gives CASTLGSSLSYNEQFF. The V gene is TRBV5-1, the J gene TRBJ2-1, with D uncertain. Looked up from germline, CDR1 is SGHRS and CDR2 is YFSETQ. The CDR3 is 16 amino acids. The full variable domain, completed using reference TRBV5-1 and TRBJ2-1, is KAGVTQTPRYLIKTRGQQVTLSCSPISGHRSVSWYQQTPGQGLQFLFEYFSETQRNKGNFPGRFSGRQFSNSRSEMNVSTLELGDSALYLCASTLGSSLSYNEQFFGPGTRLTVL.

The CDR3 sequence is CASSYSGGAGELFF. The CDR3 DNA follows: TGTGCCAGCAGTTACTCGGGGGGGGCCGGGGAGCTGTTTTTT. The chain combines TRBV6-5 with TRBJ2-2; 7 nucleotides line up with TRBD2. CDR3 length: 14 residues. The trim removed 0 bases at V and 6 bases at J, leaving 1 base unmatched. The germline V gene encodes CDR1 MNHEY and CDR2 SVGAGI.

J is TRBJ1-3 and V is TRBV25-1; 10 bases are shared with TRBD1. Germline loops: CDR1 MGHDK, CDR2 SYGVNS. CDR3 length equals 17 residues. V shed 4 bases, J shed 4 bases, and the junction held 10 bases outside the gene matches. CDR3 amino acids: CASSGGIGTGVGNTIYF. The CDR3 coding sequence is TGTGCCAGCAGTGGAGGGATTGGGACAGGGGTAGGAAACACCATATATTTT.

The chain employs TRBV19 and TRBJ2-5; D gene unclear. The CDR3 sequence is 14 residues long. The germline gives CDR1 LNHDA, CDR2 SQIVND (reference sequence). V gave up 3 bases and J gave up 2 bases, with 10 bases separating them. CDR3 DNA sequence: TGTGCCAGTAGTATCCGGGTCCCGCAAGAGACCCAGTACTTC. Translating gives CASSIRVPQETQYF. Using reference TRBV19 and TRBJ2-5 for the parts outside the CDR3, the full variable domain is DGGITQSPKYLFRKEGQNVTLSCEQNLNHDAMYWYRQDPGQGLRLIYYSQIVNDFQKGDIAEGYSVSREKKESFPLTVTSAQKNPTAFYLCASSIRVPQETQYFGPGTRLLVL.

This chain uses TRBV9 with TRBJ2-5; perhaps TRBD2 as D (6 bases). The germline V and J ends were trimmed by 6 bases and 2 bases, with 14 bases remaining between them. Germline-derived CDR1 and CDR2 are SGDLS and YYNGEE. The CDR3 contains 14 residues. The CDR3 DNA follows: TGTGCCAGCAACCTGGCGGGGCAACAAGAGACCCAGTACTTC. It specifies CASNLAGQQETQYF. Using reference TRBV9 and TRBJ2-5 for the parts outside the CDR3, the full variable domain is DSGVTQTPKHLITATGQRVTLRCSPRSGDLSVYWYQQSLDQGLQFLIQYYNGEERAKGNILERFSAQQFPDLHSELNLSSLELGDSALYFCASNLAGQQETQYFGPGTRLLVL.

The rearrangement joins TRBV5-1 to TRBJ2-7, with D perhaps TRBD2 (6 bases). CDR1 is SGHRS and CDR2 is YFSETQ in the germline V gene. V shed 5 bases and J shed 1 base, with 16 bases lying between them. The CDR3 spans 15 residues. This CDR3 reads CASRSYPGESYEQYF. Written as DNA, the CDR3 is TGCGCCAGCAGGTCCTATCCGGGAGAGTCCTACGAGCAGTACTTC.

The gene calls are TRBV6-5 and TRBJ1-5; no firm D call. Germline V lookup: CDR1 MNHEY, CDR2 SVGAGI. The V end lost 0 bases, the J end lost 7 bases, and 10 bases lay between the germline ends. The CDR3 covers 14 residues. The CDR3, as DNA: TGTGCCAGCAGTTACTCTTGGGAGGGACAGCCCCAGCATTTT. This encodes CASSYSWEGQPQHF.